A single sample gave rise to the 25 T cell receptor beta chains below, sequenced in a study of T cell responses to AZD1222 COVID-19 vaccine. This table comes from immunoSEQ multiplex PCR, and its TCRdb copy is limited to in-frame clones, with some not included. The table has more than 90,000 clones, 65% to 85% seen once. Sample: peripheral blood, taken on day 0 of AZD1222 vaccination. The receptors here all came from an adult in good health.

The chain recombines TRBV19 with TRBJ1-5, with unresolved D. The CDR3 runs to 14 residues. The V end lost 3 bases, the J end lost 4 bases, and 10 bases lay between the germline ends. Looked up from germline, CDR1 is LNHDA and CDR2 is SQIVND (reference sequence). CDR3 amino acids: CASSMEQKNQPQHF. CDR3 DNA: TGTGCCAGTAGTATGGAACAGAAAAATCAGCCCCAGCATTTT.

V usage is TRBV5-4 and J usage is TRBJ2-4; TRBD2 agrees at 9 bases. There are 16 residues in the CDR3. V dropped 4 bases and J dropped 0; count of bases not matched to a gene: 5. Germline V gene data show CDR1 as SGHNT and CDR2 as YYREEE (reference sequence). The CDR3 here is CASSGAGGGAKNIQYF. The CDR3 DNA reads as TGTGCCAGCAGCGGAGCGGGGGGAGGAGCCAAAAACATTCAGTACTTC.

The gene calls are TRBV19 and TRBJ2-6; possible D gene TRBD1, 5 bases. CDR1 is LNHDA, CDR2 SQIVND, per germline (reference sequence). This CDR3 has 16 amino acids. V lost 8 bases and J 0 bases, leaving 14 bases between the germline ends. The CDR3 nucleotides read TGTGCCAGTGGTGGGGCCCGATACTCTGGGGCCAACGTCCTGACTTTC. This translates into CASGGARYSGANVLTF.

A remark on this clone: Distinct nucleotide sequences in the sample also encode this CDR3. V and J are TRBV5-1 and TRBJ1-6; D is ambiguous. Looked up from germline, CDR1 is SGHRS and CDR2 is YFSETQ. There are 15 residues in the CDR3. V dropped 1 base and J dropped 5 bases, with 10 bases sitting between them. The CDR3, as DNA: TGCGCCAGCAGCTTGCGGACGGGAGATAATTCACCCCTCCACTTT. Translated, it gives CASSLRTGDNSPLHF.

The V and J genes are TRBV7-9 and TRBJ2-1; TRBD1 matches 7 bases. This CDR3 has 17 residues. CDR1 and CDR2 from the germline V gene are SEHNR and FQNEAQ (reference sequence). V lost 5 bases to trimming and J lost 1 base; unmatched junction nucleotides: 11. CDR3 sequence (DNA): TGTGCCAGCAGCCACACACAGGGGCCCCTGTCCTACAATGAGCAGTTCTTC. Its translation: CASSHTQGPLSYNEQFF.

The chain carries TRBV5-1 and TRBJ1-1; 9 positions match TRBD1. CDR1 and CDR2 (germline): SGHRS, YFSETQ. The trim removed 0 bases at V and 4 bases at J, leaving 4 bases unmatched. This CDR3 has 15 amino acids. CDR3 residues: CASSLGGQGRTEAFF. The CDR3 DNA is TGCGCCAGCAGCTTGGGGGGACAGGGTCGCACTGAAGCTTTCTTT.

This sequence joins TRBV7-9 and TRBJ1-4, with D possibly TRBD1 on 5 matching bases. Germline V gene data show CDR1 as SEHNR and CDR2 as FQNEAQ (reference sequence). V lost 8 bases to trimming and J lost 8 bases, with 15 bases between them. The CDR3 spans 13 residues. The CDR3 spells CASQRGAGEKLFF. The CDR3 bases are TGTGCCAGCCAAAGAGGGGCGGGGGAAAAACTGTTTTTT.

The table lists this clone with a few counts. The chain uses TRBV11-2 and TRBJ2-2; D is possibly TRBD1 or TRBD2 (5 bases each). V lost 4 bases and J 8 bases, leaving 17 bases between the germline ends. Germline V CDR1 and CDR2: SGHAT, FQNNGV. CDR3 length: 15 residues. The CDR3 spells CASSSGTRPRGELFF. CDR3 coding DNA: TGTGCCAGCAGCTCCGGGACCCGACCCCGGGGGGAGCTGTTTTTT.

The chain joins TRBV3-1 (or the pseudogene TRBV3-2) to TRBJ2-1; 7 bases line up with TRBD1. With 4 bases clipped from V and 3 bases from J, the junction kept 3 bases outside the gene matches. Germline CDR1 reads LGHDT; CDR2 reads YNNKEL (reference sequence). There are 14 residues in the CDR3. The CDR3 nucleotides are TGTGCCAGCAGCCCACAGGGGAACTACAATGAGCAGTTCTTC. This translates into CASSPQGNYNEQFF.

The rearrangement links TRBV5-1 to TRBJ2-7; D is unresolved. CDR1 is SGHRS and CDR2 is YFSETQ in the germline V gene. Deletions cut 6 bases from V and 5 bases from J, with 18 bases between. The length of the CDR3 is 14 residues. The CDR3 coding sequence is TGCGCCAGCACGCCGGGCGGTTCTCCGGACGAGCAGTACTTC. This codes for CASTPGGSPDEQYF.

V usage is TRBV7-2 and J usage is TRBJ1-3; D uncertain. The CDR3 consists of 14 residues. V dropped 5 bases and J dropped 0 bases, with 8 bases sitting between them. Germline V CDR1 and CDR2: SGHTA, FQGNSA. CDR3 region: CASSIGPSGNTIYF. CDR3 nucleotides: TGTGCCAGCAGCATAGGGCCCTCTGGAAACACCATATATTTT.

The chain is built from TRBV6-1 and TRBJ1-5; the D is unclear. The V and J ends lost 2 bases and 5 bases respectively, with 16 bases between them. The germline CDR1 and CDR2 sequences are MNHNS and SASEGT. The CDR3 is 16 amino acids. The CDR3 loop reads CASSEWQRVKDQPQHF. The DNA for the CDR3 is TGTGCCAGCAGTGAATGGCAGAGGGTCAAGGATCAGCCCCAGCATTTT.

V usage is TRBV5-1 and J usage is TRBJ1-3; possibly TRBD1 for D (6 bases). Germline CDR1 is SGHRS and CDR2 is YFSETQ. Trimming stripped 4 bases from V and 0 bases from J, with 11 bases between. The CDR3 is 15 residues long. CDR3 in amino acids: CASSLETGSGNTIYF. CDR3 nucleotide sequence: TGCGCCAGCAGCCTTGAGACAGGCTCTGGAAACACCATATATTTT.

This chain uses TRBV28 with TRBJ2-7; no definite D call. The CDR3 runs to 12 residues. Germline CDR1 is MDHEN and CDR2 is SYDVKM. V shed 5 bases and J shed 1 base, with 6 bases lying between them. The CDR3 DNA reads TGTGCCAGCAGTGAAGCTTCCTACGAGCAGTACTTC. This sequence encodes CASSEASYEQYF. The full variable domain, its missing parts supplied by reference TRBV28 and TRBJ2-7, is DVKVTQSSRYLVKRTGEKVFLECVQDMDHENMFWYRQDPGLGLRLIYFSYDVKMKEKGDIPEGYSVSREKKERFSLILESASTNQTSMYLCASSEASYEQYFGPGTRLTVT.

This chain uses TRBV28 with TRBJ1-5, with unresolved D. The V end was cut by 5 bases, the J end by 8 bases, with 10 bases between. Per germline, CDR1 MDHEN and CDR2 SYDVKM. CDR3 length equals 12 residues. CDR3 bases: TGTGCCAGCAGTCCTCAGCCGAAGCCCCAGCATTTT. Amino acid sequence: CASSPQPKPQHF.

This clone occurred once. V and J are TRBV5-1 and TRBJ2-3; TRBD1 might be the D (5 bases). The CDR3 totals 16 residues. Trimming pared 0 bases from V and 2 bases from J, leaving 13 bases between. Germline V gene lookup returns CDR1 SGHRS and CDR2 YFSETQ. The CDR3 reads CASSLGGLSLTDTQYF. CDR3 nucleotide sequence: TGCGCCAGCAGCTTGGGGGGCCTAAGTCTCACAGATACGCAGTATTTT. Looking up the rest from reference TRBV5-1 and TRBJ2-3 gives the full variable domain: KAGVTQTPRYLIKTRGQQVTLSCSPISGHRSVSWYQQTPGQGLQFLFEYFSETQRNKGNFPGRFSGRQFSNSRSEMNVSTLELGDSALYLCASSLGGLSLTDTQYFGPGTRLTVL.

The V call is TRBV4-1, the J call TRBJ1-6; 8 bases match TRBD1. The germline V gene encodes CDR1 MGHRA and CDR2 YSYEKL. CDR3 length: 16 amino acids. V lost 1 base, J lost 10 bases, and 9 bases stayed unmatched. The CDR3 bases are TGCGCCAGCAGCCAAGGTCAACAGGGGGTAAGATCACCCCTCCACTTT. This codes for CASSQGQQGVRSPLHF.

The genes are TRBV19 and TRBJ2-1; tentative D call: TRBD1 (5 bases). The CDR3 contains 13 residues. V lost 3 bases and J lost 6, with 9 bases in between. Germline values: CDR1 LNHDA, CDR2 SQIVND (reference sequence). CDR3 nucleotide sequence: TGTGCCAGTAGTATTAAGGGGCCCAATGAGCAGTTCTTC. Its protein product is CASSIKGPNEQFF.

The gene calls are TRBV7-2 and TRBJ2-1, with D uncertain. This CDR3 comprises 11 residues. V was pared by 5 bases and J by 12 bases, with 11 bases between. Germline V gives CDR1 SGHTA, CDR2 FQGNSA. CDR3 sequence (DNA): TGTGCCAGCAGCCGAGATCTGGGGCAGTTCTTC. This codes for CASSRDLGQFF.

This chain links TRBV3-1 (or the pseudogene TRBV3-2) with TRBJ2-7; D is possibly TRBD1 (6 bases). Germline CDR1 LGHDT, CDR2 YNNKEL (reference sequence). The CDR3 covers 15 residues. V lost 8 bases and J 6 bases, leaving 23 bases between the germline ends. Here the CDR3 reads CASGKGEWFRVEQYF. CDR3 DNA: TGTGCCAGCGGGAAGGGGGAATGGTTTCGAGTCGAGCAGTACTTC.

The chain joins TRBV6-5 to TRBJ1-1; a possible D gene is TRBD1 (5 bases). This CDR3 has 13 residues. V lost 6 bases to trimming and J lost 9 bases, with 17 bases between them. CDR1 MNHEY and CDR2 SVGAGI come from the germline V gene. This chain's CDR3 is CASSVEAGAQAFF. In nucleotides, the CDR3 is TGTGCCAGCAGCGTCGAAGCCGGGGCTCAAGCTTTCTTT.

The genes are TRBV5-8 and TRBJ2-7; D remains ambiguous. The V and J ends lost 0 bases and 0 bases respectively, with 10 bases between them. CDR3 size: 15 residues. Germline lookup yields CDR1 SGHTS and CDR2 YDEGEE. CDR3 amino acids: CASSLEAISSYEQYF. In DNA, the CDR3 is TGTGCCAGCAGCTTGGAGGCGATTAGCTCCTACGAGCAGTACTTC. The entire variable domain, with the rest obtained from reference TRBV5-8 and TRBJ2-7, is as follows: EAGVTQSPTHLIKTRGQQATLRCSPISGHTSVYWYQQALGLGLQFLLWYDEGEERNRGNFPPRFSGRQFPNYSSELNVNALELEDSALYLCASSLEAISSYEQYFGPGTRLTVT.

The rearrangement uses TRBV28 and TRBJ2-7; TRBD2 matches at 7 bases. Trimming at V came to 6 bases and at J to 5 bases, leaving 7 bases not matched to a gene. The CDR3 is 13 residues long. Germline-derived CDR1 and CDR2 are MDHEN and SYDVKM. CDR3 protein: CASRSGGGDEQYF. The CDR3 bases are TGTGCCAGCAGGTCTGGTGGGGGGGACGAGCAGTACTTC.

The genes are TRBV18 and TRBJ1-6, with D possibly matching TRBD1 (5 bases). CDR3 length: 14 amino acids. The V gene lost 6 bases and the J gene lost 10 bases, with 16 bases spanning the gap. Germline lookup yields CDR1 KGHSH and CDR2 LQKENI. The CDR3 is CASSQGRVESPLHF. The CDR3 DNA sequence: TGTGCCAGCTCCCAAGGCAGGGTCGAATCACCCCTCCACTTT.

The rearrangement joins TRBV10-3 to TRBJ1-2; tentatively, D is TRBD1 (5 bases). This CDR3 region has 14 residues. CDR1 and CDR2 from the germline V gene are ENHRY and SYGVKD. Deletions cut 4 bases from V and 4 bases from J, with 13 bases between. CDR3 in DNA: TGTGCCATCAGTGGTGGCAGGGTGGGCTATGGCTACACCTTC. Amino acid sequence: CAISGGRVGYGYTF.